The 9 T cell receptor beta chains in this list originate from one sample, sequenced in a study of Ad26.COV2.S vaccination and SARS-CoV-2 variants. As for treatment: around 19 received Ad26.COV2.S at low or high dose, single or two shots; 5 received placebo; per-sample allocation not given. The investigators took samples on day 63 after the first vaccine or placebo injection. Libraries were prepared by immunoSEQ multiplex PCR; TCRdb keeps only in-frame clonotypes and omits some of them. The data show about half a million clones, roughly nine tenths seen once. The sequencing used peripheral blood, collected in a trial of Ad26.COV2.S vaccine versus placebo. Receptor source: a person between 18 and 60 years old who received the Ad26.COV2.S COVID-19 vaccine or a placebo.

This rearrangement joins TRBV6-5 to TRBJ1-1; 7 nucleotides align to TRBD1. The CDR3 runs to 14 residues. J lost 9 bases, V lost 4 bases, and 11 bases had no gene match. CDR1 is MNHEY, CDR2 SVGAGI, per germline. The CDR3 loop is CASSFISYRGQAFF. The DNA of the CDR3 is TGTGCCAGCAGTTTCATATCCTACAGGGGTCAAGCTTTCTTT.

This rearrangement joins TRBV24-1 to TRBJ2-3; D call uncertain. CDR1 is KGHDR and CDR2 is SFDVKD in the germline V gene. The CDR3 totals 11 residues. V lost 7 bases to trimming and J lost 5 bases, with 6 bases between them. CDR3 region: CATSRGDTQYF. The CDR3 nucleotides read TGTGCCACCAGCCGCGGAGATACGCAGTATTTT.

The rearrangement uses TRBV28 and TRBJ2-7, with 11 bases fitting TRBD1. This CDR3 has 15 residues. Trimming cost V 3 bases and J 3 bases; bases outside gene matches: 4. Germline lookup yields CDR1 MDHEN and CDR2 SYDVKM. The DNA of the CDR3 is TGTGCCAGCAGTTTGGGACAGGGGGAGGGCTACGAGCAGTACTTC. Amino acids: CASSLGQGEGYEQYF.

The genes are TRBV13 and TRBJ2-7, with TRBD2 as a possible D gene (5 bases). CDR3 length: 15 amino acids. Germline CDR1 reads PRHDT; CDR2 reads FYEKMQ (reference sequence). Trimming pared 1 base from V and 6 bases from J, leaving 16 bases between. The chain's CDR3 is CASSLDPGSGREQYF. CDR3 DNA sequence: TGTGCCAGCAGCTTAGATCCGGGGTCAGGCCGCGAGCAGTACTTC.

The chain joins TRBV9 to TRBJ1-4; the D is unclear. In germline, CDR1 is SGDLS, CDR2 YYNGEE. The CDR3 contains 14 residues. With 0 bases removed from V and 10 bases from J, the gap between germline ends came to 13 bases. The CDR3 sequence: CASSVDPFYGKLFF. CDR3 DNA: TGTGCCAGCAGCGTAGATCCGTTTTATGGAAAACTGTTTTTT.

This sequence joins TRBV3-1 (or the pseudogene TRBV3-2) and TRBJ1-3; 8 bases match TRBD1. The germline V gene encodes CDR1 LGHDT and CDR2 YNNKEL (reference sequence). J lost 4 bases, V lost 7 bases, and 6 bases had no gene match. The CDR3 sequence is 14 residues long. The chain's CDR3 is CASTDRGYGNTIYF. In DNA, the CDR3 is TGTGCCAGCACCGACAGGGGATACGGAAACACCATATATTTT.

This clone was seen once. The chain is built from TRBV2 and TRBJ2-2, with 10 bases matching TRBD1. CDR3 length: 17 residues. Looked up from germline, CDR1 is SNHLY and CDR2 is FYNNEI. With 5 bases clipped from V and 4 bases from J, the junction kept 10 bases outside the gene matches. CDR3 nucleotide sequence: TGTGCCAGCAGTCCGGGACAGGGGAGGGGGAGCACCGGGGAGCTGTTTTTT. It codes for CASSPGQGRGSTGELFF.

This clone was detected only once. The chain recombines TRBV25-1 with TRBJ2-1, with D unresolved. V was clipped by 4 bases and J by 1 base, with 5 bases between them. CDR1 and CDR2 from the germline V gene are MGHDK and SYGVNS. The CDR3 contains 13 residues. Here the CDR3 reads CASSARSYNEQFF. As DNA, the CDR3 is TGTGCCAGCAGTGCCAGATCCTACAATGAGCAGTTCTTC.

The rearrangement joins TRBV7-9 to TRBJ1-1, with D tentatively TRBD1 (5 bases). The CDR3 sequence is 14 residues long. Germline-derived CDR1 and CDR2 are SEHNR and FQNEAQ (reference sequence). The V and J ends lost 5 bases and 8 bases respectively, with 18 bases between them. The CDR3 sequence: CASSLAPRDGEAFF. Written as DNA, the CDR3 is TGTGCCAGCAGCCTCGCCCCCCGGGACGGAGAAGCTTTCTTT.